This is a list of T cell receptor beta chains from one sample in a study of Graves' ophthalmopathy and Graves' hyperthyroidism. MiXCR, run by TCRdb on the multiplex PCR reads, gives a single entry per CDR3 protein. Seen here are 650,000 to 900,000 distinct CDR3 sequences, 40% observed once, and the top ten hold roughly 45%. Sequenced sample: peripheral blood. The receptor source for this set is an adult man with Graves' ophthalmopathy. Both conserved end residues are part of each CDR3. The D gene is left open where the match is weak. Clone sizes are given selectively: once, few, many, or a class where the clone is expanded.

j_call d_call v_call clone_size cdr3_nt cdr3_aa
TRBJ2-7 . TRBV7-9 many TGTGCCAGCAGCTTCCCTGGGGACTACGAGCAGTACTTC CASSFPGDYEQYF
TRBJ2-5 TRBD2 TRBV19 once TGTGCCTGGAGCGGGACTATCCAAGAGACCCAGTACTTC CAWSGTIQETQYF
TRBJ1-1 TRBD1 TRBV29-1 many TGCAGCGCGAATTTACCGACAGGGAGTTTTACTGAAGCTTTCTTT CSANLPTGSFTEAFF
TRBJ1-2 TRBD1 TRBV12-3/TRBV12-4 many TGTGCCAGCAGGTTCGGGACAGGGCAAGGGGGCTACACCTTC CASRFGTGQGGYTF
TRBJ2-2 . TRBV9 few TGTGCCAGCAGCCCCGCTGTGAGGCCGAACACCGGGGAGCTGTTTTTT CASSPAVRPNTGELFF
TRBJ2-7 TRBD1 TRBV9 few TGTGCCAGCAGCGTTGCCGGGACAGACTCCTACGAGCAGTACTTC CASSVAGTDSYEQYF
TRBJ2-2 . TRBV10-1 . TGCGCCAGCAGTGAGAAGAAGGGCGGGATCGCGAACACCGGGGAGCTGTTTTTT CASSEKKGGIANTGELFF
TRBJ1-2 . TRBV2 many TGTGCCAGCAGTGAAGCGCTTACGGCCTCGGCCCCCTTC CASSEALTASAPF
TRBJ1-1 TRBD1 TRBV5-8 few TGTGCCAGCAGTCCGGAGGGGGCTAGAAACACTGAAGCTTTCTTT CASSPEGARNTEAFF
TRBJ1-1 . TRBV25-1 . TGCGCCAGCAGCCAAGGCCAGGGGAAAGGGGCCACTGAAGCTTTCTTT CASSQGQGKGATEAFF
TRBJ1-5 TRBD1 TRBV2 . TGTGCCAGCAGTCCTCGAACAGGGGCGGTAGGACAGCCCCAGCATTTT CASSPRTGAVGQPQHF
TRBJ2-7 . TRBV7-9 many TGTGCCAGCAGCTTAGCCGGGACCGGATACGAGCAGTACTTC CASSLAGTGYEQYF
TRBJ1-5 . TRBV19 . TGTGCCAGTAAATCTATTTCGGGACTATTATCTGATAGCAATCAGCCCCAGCATTTT CASKSISGLLSDSNQPQHF
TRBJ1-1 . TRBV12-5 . TGTGCTAGTGCCTCGAGGGAGATGAACACTGAAGCTTTCTTT CASASREMNTEAFF
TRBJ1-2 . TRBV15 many TGTGCCACCAGCAGAGATTTGACCCGGGGGAACTATGGCTACACCTTC CATSRDLTRGNYGYTF
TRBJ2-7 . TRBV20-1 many TGCAGTGCTAATTCCCGACCGGACAGAGCCTACGAGCAGTACTTC CSANSRPDRAYEQYF
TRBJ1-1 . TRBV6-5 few TGTGCCAGCACCCAAGACATAGAAGCTTTCTTT CASTQDIEAFF
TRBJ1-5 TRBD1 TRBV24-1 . TGTGCCAGTAGTATCCCGGACAGGGGGTCGAAAAATCAGCCCCAGCATTTT CASSIPDRGSKNQPQHF
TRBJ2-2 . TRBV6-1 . TGTGCCAGTCCCGGACTGACGAACACCGGGGAGCTGTTTTTT CASPGLTNTGELFF
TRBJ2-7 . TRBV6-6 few TGTGCCAGCAGTTACAATCGCGGAGAATCTTACGAGCAGTACTTC CASSYNRGESYEQYF
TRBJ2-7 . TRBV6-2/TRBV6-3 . TGTGCCAGCAGTTACTCTGGGGAATTGGGCTACGAGCAGTACTTC CASSYSGELGYEQYF
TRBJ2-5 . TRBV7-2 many TGTGCCAGCAGCTCCTCGGAAAGGACCCAGTACTTC CASSSSERTQYF
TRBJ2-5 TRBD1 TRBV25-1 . TGTGCCAGCAGCTTAATAGCCGGGACAGGAGACGGAGACCAGTACTTC CASSLIAGTGDGDQYF
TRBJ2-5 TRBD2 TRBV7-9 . TGCGCCAGCAGCCAAAACCAGGGCGGGGGGGAGACCCAGTACTTC CASSQNQGGGETQYF
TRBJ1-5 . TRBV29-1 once . CSVGQGNFGYEHF
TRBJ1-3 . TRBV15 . TGTGCCACCAGGGAGGGACTTGGAAACACCATATATTTT CATREGLGNTIYF
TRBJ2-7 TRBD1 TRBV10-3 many TGTGCCATCAGGGCAGACAGGGTTGGGAACGAGCAGTACTTC CAIRADRVGNEQYF
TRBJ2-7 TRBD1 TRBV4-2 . TGTGCCAGCAGTTCCGGGACAGTAGTATACGAGCAGTACTTC CASSSGTVVYEQYF
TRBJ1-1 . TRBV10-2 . TGCGCCATAGGGAGGCAGGGCTTCGGACCAGCTTTCTTT CAIGRQGFGPAFF
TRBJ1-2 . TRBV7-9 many TGTGCCAGCAGCTCACCTCTTGGCGGCTACACCTTC CASSSPLGGYTF
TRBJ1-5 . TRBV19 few TGTGCCAGTAGTATAGAGCTCAATCAGCCCCAGCATTTT CASSIELNQPQHF
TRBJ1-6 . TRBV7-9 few TGTGCCAGCAGTCCCCTGACCACGCCTAATAATTCACCCCTCCACTTT CASSPLTTPNNSPLHF
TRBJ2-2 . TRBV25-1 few TGTGCCAGCAGTCCCCTCCACCAGGGTGGAGAGCTGTTTTTT CASSPLHQGGELFF
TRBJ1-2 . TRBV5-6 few TGTGCCAGCAGCCTATCGGGCCTTCCCGGCTACACCTTC CASSLSGLPGYTF
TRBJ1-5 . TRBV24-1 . TGTGCCACCAGTGATCCCGAAGGCACGGGGGATCAGCCCCAGCATTTT CATSDPEGTGDQPQHF
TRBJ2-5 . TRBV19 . TGTGCCACTACTTCCCCCGGGACCACCGGGGAGACCCAGTACTTC CATTSPGTTGETQYF
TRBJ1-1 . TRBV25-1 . TGTGCCAGCAGTTTTGAACAACTGAACACTGAAGCTTTCTTT CASSFEQLNTEAFF
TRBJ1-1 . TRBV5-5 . TGTGCCAGCGGCCGGGACGCCTCTGAAGCTTTCTTT CASGRDASEAFF
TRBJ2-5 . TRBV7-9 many TGTGCCAGCAGCACAGACGTCAGCCAAGAGACCCAGTACTTC CASSTDVSQETQYF
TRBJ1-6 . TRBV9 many TGTGCCAGCAGCGTGGACGGTCGTTCACCCCTCCACTTT CASSVDGRSPLHF
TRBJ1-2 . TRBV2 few TGTGCCAGCAGTGGACGGGGGCCTTATGGCTACACCTTC CASSGRGPYGYTF
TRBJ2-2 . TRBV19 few TGTGCCAGTAGTTCGAGAAGGACAGTAGGGACCGGGGAGCTGTTTTTT CASSSRRTVGTGELFF
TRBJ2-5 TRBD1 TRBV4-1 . TGCGCCAGCAGCCAGGGACAGGGTCTCGAGACCCAGTACTTC CASSQGQGLETQYF
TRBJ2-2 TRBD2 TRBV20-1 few TGCAGTGTCAGGCTAGCGGGAGACACCGGGGAGCTGTTTTTT CSVRLAGDTGELFF
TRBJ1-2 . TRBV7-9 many TGTGCCAGCAGCCACGAGACCCACGCCGACTATGGCTACACCTTC CASSHETHADYGYTF
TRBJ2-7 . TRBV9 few TGTGCCAGCAGCCAAGAGCCGGGGCGCATCTACGAGCAGTACTTC CASSQEPGRIYEQYF
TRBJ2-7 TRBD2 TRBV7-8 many TGTGCCAGCAGCCGATCGGGAGGGTCCTACGAGCAGTACTTC CASSRSGGSYEQYF
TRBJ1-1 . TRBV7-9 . TGTGCCAGCTCACCAGCCGGGACACCCCGGAACACTGAAGCTTTCTTT CASSPAGTPRNTEAFF
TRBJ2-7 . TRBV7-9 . TGTGCCGGCAGCCGGGGCAGGAAGCTCTACGAGCAGTACTTC CAGSRGRKLYEQYF
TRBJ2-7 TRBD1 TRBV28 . TGTGCCAGCGACGAGGACAGGGGGCATTCGGACGAGCAGTACTTC CASDEDRGHSDEQYF